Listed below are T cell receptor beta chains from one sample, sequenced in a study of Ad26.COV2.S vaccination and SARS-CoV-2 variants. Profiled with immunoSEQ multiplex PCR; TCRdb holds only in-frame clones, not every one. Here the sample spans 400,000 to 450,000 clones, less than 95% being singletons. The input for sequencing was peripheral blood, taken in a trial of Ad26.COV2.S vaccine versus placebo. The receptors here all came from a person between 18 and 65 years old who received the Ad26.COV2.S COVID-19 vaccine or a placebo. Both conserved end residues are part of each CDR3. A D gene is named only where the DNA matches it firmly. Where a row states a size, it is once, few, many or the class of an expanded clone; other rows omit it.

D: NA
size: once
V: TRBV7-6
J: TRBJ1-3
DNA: TGTGCCAGCAGCTTCTCGACAGGTATCTCTGGAAACACCATATATTTT
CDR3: CASSFSTGISGNTIYF

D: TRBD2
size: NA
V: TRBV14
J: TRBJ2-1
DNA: TGTGCCAGCAGCCAAGTAGCGGGAGGGCCACGCAATGAGCAGTTCTTC
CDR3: CASSQVAGGPRNEQFF

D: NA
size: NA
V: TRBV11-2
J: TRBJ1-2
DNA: TGTGCCAGCAGCTTAGACGGGGGCGGCTACACCTTC
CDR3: CASSLDGGGYTF

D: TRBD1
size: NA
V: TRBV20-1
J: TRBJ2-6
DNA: TGCAGTGCTAGTACAGGGGCCTCCTCTGGGGCCAACGTCCTGACTTTC
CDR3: CSASTGASSGANVLTF

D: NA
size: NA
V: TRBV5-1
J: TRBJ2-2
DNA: TGCGCCAGCAGCTTTAACAGAAACACCGGGGAGCTGTTTTTT
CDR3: CASSFNRNTGELFF

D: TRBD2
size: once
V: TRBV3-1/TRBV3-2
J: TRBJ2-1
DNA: TGTGCCAGCAGCCAGCCAAGAGGGACCGGGACTAGCAATGAGCAGTTCTTC
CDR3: CASSQPRGTGTSNEQFF

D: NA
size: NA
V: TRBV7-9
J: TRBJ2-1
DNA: TGTGCCAGCAGCCCCGGTGACAGGCCTGTCTCCTACAATGAGCAGTTCTTC
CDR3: CASSPGDRPVSYNEQFF

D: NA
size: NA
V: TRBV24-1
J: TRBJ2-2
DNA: TGTGCCACCAGTGGAATAGGGGAGGACACCGGGGAGCTGTTTTTT
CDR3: CATSGIGEDTGELFF

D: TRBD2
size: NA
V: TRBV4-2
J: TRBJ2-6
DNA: TGTGCCAGCACCCCTGGGCGGGGAATTAACTCTAAGCGGGATTATTTGACTGGGGCCAACGTCCTGACTTTC
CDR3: CASTPGRGINSKRDYLTGANVLTF

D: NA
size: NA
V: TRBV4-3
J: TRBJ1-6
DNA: TGCGCCAGCAGCCAAGATCGCCTCGTAGGGCTGAATAATTCACCCCTCCACTTT
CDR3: CASSQDRLVGLNNSPLHF

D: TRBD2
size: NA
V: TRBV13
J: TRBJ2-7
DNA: TGTGCCAGCAGCTCAGGGCGCGGGAGGGAATTCTACGAGCAGTACTTC
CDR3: CASSSGRGREFYEQYF

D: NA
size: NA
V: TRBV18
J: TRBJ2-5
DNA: TGTGCCAGCTCACCAAGTCACGGGAAAGAGACCCAGTACTTC
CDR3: CASSPSHGKETQYF

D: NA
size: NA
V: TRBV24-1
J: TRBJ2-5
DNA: TGTGCCACCAGTTCCAGGGTTGTCGAGACCCAGTACTTC
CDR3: CATSSRVVETQYF

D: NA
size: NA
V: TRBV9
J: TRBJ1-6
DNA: TGTGCCAGCAGCGTAGGTGTGTCTTCCAATTCACCCCTCCACTTT
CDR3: CASSVGVSSNSPLHF

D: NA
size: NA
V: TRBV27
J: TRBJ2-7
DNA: TGTGCCAGCAGTTTACGTCCTAGCGCCTACGAGCAGTACTTC
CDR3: CASSLRPSAYEQYF

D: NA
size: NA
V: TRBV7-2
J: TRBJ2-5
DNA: TGTGCCAGCAGCTTAGATGAGACCCAGTACTTC
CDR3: CASSLDETQYF

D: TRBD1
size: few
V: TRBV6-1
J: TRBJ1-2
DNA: TGTGCCAGCAGTGAAGCAGGGACAGGGCATGGCTACACCTTC
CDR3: CASSEAGTGHGYTF

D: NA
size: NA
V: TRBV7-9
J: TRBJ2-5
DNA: TGTGCCAGCAGCTTATCAACAGGACAAGAGACCCAGTACTTC
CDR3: CASSLSTGQETQYF

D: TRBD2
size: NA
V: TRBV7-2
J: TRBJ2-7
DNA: TGTGCCAGCAGCTTGGCCGGGACTAGCTACGAGCAGTACTTC
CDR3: CASSLAGTSYEQYF

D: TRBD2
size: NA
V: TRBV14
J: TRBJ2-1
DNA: TGTGCCAGCAGCTTGAGACTAGCGGGGTTGGGTAATGAGCAGTTCTTC
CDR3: CASSLRLAGLGNEQFF

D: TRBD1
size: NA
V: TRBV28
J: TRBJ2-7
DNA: TGTGCCGCTGCCGGACAGGGGACCATGTACGAGCAGTACTTC
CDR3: CAAAGQGTMYEQYF

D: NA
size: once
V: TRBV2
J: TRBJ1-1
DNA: TGTGCCAGCATCGTACCCAGCGACCGCACTGAAGCTTTCTTT
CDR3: CASIVPSDRTEAFF

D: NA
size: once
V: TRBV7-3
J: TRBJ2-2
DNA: TGTGCCAGCAGCCCGACAGGGGGCGGTCTAGCGGGAACCGGGGAGCTGTTTTTT
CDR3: CASSPTGGGLAGTGELFF

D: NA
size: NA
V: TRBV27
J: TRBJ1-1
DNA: TGTGCCAGCAAAGGCGGGGTGTTTTTCTTT
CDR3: CASKGGVFFF

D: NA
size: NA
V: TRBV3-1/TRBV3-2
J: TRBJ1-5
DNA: TGTGCCAGCAGCCAAGGAGGGACTTGGGGCAATCAGCCCCAGCATTTT
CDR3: CASSQGGTWGNQPQHF

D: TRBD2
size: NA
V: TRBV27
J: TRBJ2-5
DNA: TGTGCCAGCAAGATTAGCGGGAGGGCCGCAAAGACCCAGTACTTC
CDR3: CASKISGRAAKTQYF

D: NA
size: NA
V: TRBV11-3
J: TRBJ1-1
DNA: TGTGCCAGCAGCCCTGGGGGAGGTGCGGCAAAAGCTTTCTTT
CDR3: CASSPGGGAAKAFF

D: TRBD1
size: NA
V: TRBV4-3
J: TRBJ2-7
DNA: TGCGCCAGCAGCCAAGATAGGGGACAGGGTTTATACGAGCAGTACTTC
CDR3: CASSQDRGQGLYEQYF

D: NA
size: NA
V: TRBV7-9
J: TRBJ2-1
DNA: TGTGCCAGCAGCCTCGTCGAGGGACCTAAGGATGAGCAGTTCTTC
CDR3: CASSLVEGPKDEQFF

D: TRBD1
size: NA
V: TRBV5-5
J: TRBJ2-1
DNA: TGTGCCAGCAGCTTGGTACAGGGGCTCTACAATGAGCAGTTCTTC
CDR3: CASSLVQGLYNEQFF

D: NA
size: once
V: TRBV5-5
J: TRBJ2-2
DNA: TGTGCCAGCAGCCTGAACGGGCCTAAGGTCGGGGAGCTGTTTTTT
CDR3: CASSLNGPKVGELFF

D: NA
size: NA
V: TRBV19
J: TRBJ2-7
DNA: TGTGCCAGTAGTATGCGGGAACATTGGGAGAGCTCCTACGAGCAGTACTTC
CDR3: CASSMREHWESSYEQYF

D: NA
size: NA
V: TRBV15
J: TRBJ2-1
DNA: TGTGCCACCAGCAGAGTAGGATCAAATTACAATGAGCAGTTCTTC
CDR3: CATSRVGSNYNEQFF

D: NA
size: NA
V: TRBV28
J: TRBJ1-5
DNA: TGTGCCAGCAGTTTAACCGAGGGGCCCCAGCATTTT
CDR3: CASSLTEGPQHF

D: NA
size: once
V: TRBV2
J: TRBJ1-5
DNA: TGTGCCAGCAGTGAAAGCAGGGCGAGCAATCAGCCCCAGCATTTT
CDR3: CASSESRASNQPQHF

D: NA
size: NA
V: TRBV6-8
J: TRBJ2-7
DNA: TGTGCCAGGTGGGTCGGTAGGGGTTTCTGCGAGCAGTACTTC
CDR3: CARWVGRGFCEQYF

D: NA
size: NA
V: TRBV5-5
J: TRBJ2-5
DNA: TGTGCCAGCAGCTTGGCCGGTCTCGCATTGGAGACCCAGTACTTC
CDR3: CASSLAGLALETQYF

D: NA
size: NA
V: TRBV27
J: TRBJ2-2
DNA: TGTGCCAGCAGTTTATCGGCTGAAAGAACCGGGGAGCTGTTTTTT
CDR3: CASSLSAERTGELFF

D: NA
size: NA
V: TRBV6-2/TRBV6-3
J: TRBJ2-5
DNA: TGTGCCAGCAGTTACGGTACAGGGTGGTTTGAGACCCAGTACTTC
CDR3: CASSYGTGWFETQYF

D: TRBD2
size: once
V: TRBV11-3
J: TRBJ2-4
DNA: TGTGCCAGCAGCAGGACGGGGGGTAACATTCAGTACTTC
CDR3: CASSRTGGNIQYF

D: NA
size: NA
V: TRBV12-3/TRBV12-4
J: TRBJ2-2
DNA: TGTGCCAGCAGTCCCACGTACCCCGGGGAGCTGTTTTTT
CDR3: CASSPTYPGELFF

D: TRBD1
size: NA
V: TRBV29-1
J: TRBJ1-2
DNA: TGCAGCGTCGGGGGACAGGCTAACTATGGCTACACCTTC
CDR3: CSVGGQANYGYTF